This T cell receptor beta chain is from a study of blood T cell repertoires in COVID-19. Whole-study context: Sources were T cells, B-cell-depleted T cells, or PBMCs; the material itself was cDNA or gDNA.

Methods used by the authors: Estimation of nucleated cell counts relied on the amplification of reference gene primers. Generated by immunoSEQ multiplex PCR, the TCRdb table keeps only in-frame clones and is missing some. D and trimming were read from the DNA, whereas the V and J calls and clone size are those reported in that table. The sample includes approximately 97,000 clones, about 85% of them seen just once. V lost 1 base to trimming and J lost 11 bases, with 18 bases between them. CDR3 length: 15 amino acids. In germline, CDR1 is SNHLY, CDR2 FYNNEI. This clone has more than one count but fewer than ten.

The rearrangement uses TRBV2 and TRBJ1-5; D gene ambiguous. Sequencing used peripheral blood. This TCR derives from an older man with acute or convalescent COVID-19. In DNA, the CDR3 is TGTGCCAGCAGTGAAGGTGGGGAGCCACTCAGGACCCAGCATTTT. Translating it yields CASSEGGEPLRTQHF.